This passage covers 26 T cell receptor beta chains from one sample sequenced in a study of early T cells in non-severe SARS-CoV-2 infection. TCRdb re-derived calls from the 5' RACE reads in MiXCR, one entry per CDR3 protein. The table has tens of thousands of distinct CDR3 sequences, 14% to 15% seen once; the top ten hold 5.5% to 7%. The sample consisted of whole blood. These receptors all come from an adult who was a healthcare worker with PCR-confirmed SARS-CoV-2 infection or an uninfected control (not recorded which).

This clonotype was recorded only once. The chain carries TRBV6-2 or TRBV6-3 and TRBJ2-1; tentatively, D is TRBD2 (6 bases). From germline, CDR1 is MNHEY and CDR2 SVGEGT. V shed 5 bases and J shed 4 bases, with 15 bases lying between them. The CDR3 is 15 amino acids. The CDR3 spells CASSPRAGMYNEQFF. The CDR3 bases are TGTGCCAGCAGTCCCCGGGCGGGGATGTACAATGAGCAGTTCTTC.

This clonotype was observed a handful of times. J is TRBJ1-6 and V is TRBV7-3; D is uncertain. The CDR3 totals 13 residues. The germline gives CDR1 SGHTA, CDR2 FQGTGA. The germline V and J ends were trimmed by 2 bases and 7 bases, with 6 bases remaining between them. This CDR3 reads CASSLFRNSPLHF. CDR3 DNA sequence: TGTGCCAGCAGCTTATTTCGGAATTCACCCCTCCACTTT.

This clonotype showed up just a few times. V usage is TRBV20-1 and J usage is TRBJ2-7, with D perhaps TRBD2 (6 bases). CDR1 and CDR2 (germline): DFQATT, SNEGSKA (reference sequence). This CDR3 region has 13 residues. V was cut by 2 bases and J by 2 bases, with 10 bases left in between. Here the CDR3 DNA reads TGCAGTGCTAGAAGTAGCGGAGCCTACGAGCAGTACTTC. Protein: CSARSSGAYEQYF.

The rearrangement links TRBV12-3 or TRBV12-4 to TRBJ2-1; 7 bases match TRBD2. The CDR3 is 14 residues long. After removal of 3 bases from V and 5 bases from J, the junction contained 4 bases not matched to a gene. The DNA for the CDR3 is TGTGCCAGCAGTTTTGCTAGCGGAAACAATGAGCAGTTCTTC. Its protein product is CASSFASGNNEQFF.

This clonotype was detected a few times. The genes are TRBV5-1 and TRBJ2-7; D is ambiguous. CDR1 and CDR2 from the germline V gene are SGHRS and YFSETQ. Trimming left V 0 bases short and J 3 bases short, with 13 bases between. This CDR3 has 15 amino acids. This CDR3 is CASSLEGPASYEQYF. The CDR3 nucleotides read TGCGCCAGCAGCTTGGAAGGTCCGGCTAGCTACGAGCAGTACTTC.

The chain couples TRBV11-1 to TRBJ2-1, with TRBD1 matching 10 bases. The CDR3 covers 14 residues. V shed 2 bases and J 15 bases; nucleotides not matched to a gene: 10. CDR1 SGHAT and CDR2 FQDESV come from the germline V gene (reference sequence). The CDR3 region is CASSLIPRDRGLFF. The CDR3 DNA reads as TGTGCCAGCAGCTTAATCCCTCGGGACAGGGGATTGTTCTTC.

The sample holds a few counts of this clonotype. This chain joins TRBV28 and TRBJ1-3; D not resolved. The germline V and J ends were trimmed by 7 bases and 0 bases, with 13 bases remaining between them. The CDR3 totals 15 residues. The germline V gene has CDR1 MDHEN and CDR2 SYDVKM. The DNA of the CDR3 is TGTGCCAGCAAAACTTCCGCGAGCTCTGGAAACACCATATATTTT. It translates to CASKTSASSGNTIYF.

This sequence joins TRBV3-1 and TRBJ2-1; no clear D. The CDR3 totals 12 residues. Germline V gives CDR1 LGHDT, CDR2 YNNKEL (reference sequence). Trimming left V 3 bases short and J 5 bases short, with 5 bases between. This CDR3 is CASSHGHNEQFF. The CDR3 DNA sequence: TGTGCCAGCAGCCACGGCCACAATGAGCAGTTCTTC.

The sample holds many counts of this clonotype. The V and J genes are TRBV27 and TRBJ1-6; D is possibly TRBD1 (5 bases). Germline-derived CDR1 and CDR2 are MNHEY and SMNVEV (reference sequence). This CDR3 comprises 14 residues. Deletions cut 3 bases from V and 10 bases from J, with 13 bases between. CDR3 sequence reads: CASSFIRAASPLHF. DNA for the CDR3: TGTGCCAGCAGTTTTATCAGGGCGGCGTCACCCCTCCACTTT.

The rearrangement uses TRBV12-3 or TRBV12-4 and TRBJ2-7, with TRBD2 identical over 9 bases. The CDR3 length is 14 residues. J lost 5 bases, V lost 6 bases, and 8 bases had no gene match. The chain's CDR3 is CASSKIAGAHEQYF. Written as DNA, the CDR3 is TGTGCCAGCAGCAAAATAGCGGGGGCGCACGAGCAGTACTTC.

This clonotype turned up a few times. The chain recombines TRBV6-2 or TRBV6-3 with TRBJ2-7; 7 nucleotides agree with TRBD1. This CDR3 has 14 residues. Germline CDR1 is MNHEY and CDR2 is SVGEGT. With V trimmed by 6 bases and J by 0 bases, 5 bases remained unmatched. The CDR3 nucleotides read TGTGCCAGCAGCCGGGACAGAACCTCCTACGAGCAGTACTTC. Its protein product is CASSRDRTSYEQYF.

The rearrangement uses TRBV5-6 and TRBJ2-7, with TRBD1 identical over 7 bases. V was clipped by 4 bases and J by 0 bases; unmatched bases: 13. From germline, CDR1 is SGHDT and CDR2 YYEEEE. There are 17 residues in the CDR3. DNA of the CDR3: TGTGCCAGCAGCCAACATTCAACAGGGGCCCTCTCCTACGAGCAGTACTTC. It yields the protein CASSQHSTGALSYEQYF.

This clonotype was seen repeatedly, ten times or more. The J gene is TRBJ2-1, the V gene TRBV5-1, with unresolved D. V lost 2 bases and J 3 bases, leaving 12 bases between the germline ends. The CDR3 extends over 15 amino acids. Looked up from germline, CDR1 is SGHRS and CDR2 is YFSETQ. The chain's CDR3 is CASSFNQRLYNEQFF. The CDR3 region has the DNA TGCGCCAGCAGCTTTAACCAGCGCCTCTACAATGAGCAGTTCTTC.

The chain combines TRBV10-3 with TRBJ2-5; TRBD2 aligns across 9 bases. The CDR3 contains 15 residues. From germline, CDR1 is ENHRY and CDR2 SYGVKD. J gave up 3 bases and V 4 bases, and 6 bases lay outside the gene matches. CDR3 residues: CAISATTSGKETQYF. Written as DNA, the CDR3 is TGTGCCATCAGTGCGACGACTAGCGGAAAAGAGACCCAGTACTTC.

This clonotype was seen a few times. The gene calls are TRBV7-9 and TRBJ1-1; D is perhaps TRBD1 (5 bases). Germline-derived CDR1 and CDR2 are SEHNR and FQNEAQ (reference sequence). CDR3 length: 12 residues. Deletions cut 4 bases from V and 8 bases from J, with 11 bases between. The CDR3 loop is CASSSDSPEAFF. DNA for the CDR3: TGTGCCAGCAGCTCCGACAGCCCAGAAGCTTTCTTT.

This sequence joins TRBV7-2 and TRBJ2-5, with 9 bases identical to TRBD1. V trimming: 5 bases; J trimming: 4 bases; junction bases outside the gene matches: 5. Germline V gives CDR1 SGHTA, CDR2 FQGNSA. CDR3 length: 14 residues. CDR3 in amino acids: CASSRDRAGETQYF. The CDR3, as DNA: TGTGCCAGCAGCCGGGACAGGGCGGGAGAGACCCAGTACTTC.

This clonotype appeared a few times. The CDR3, as DNA: TGTGCCAGCAGTGAGATGACAGGGGGCGAGACCCAGTACTTC. Translated: CASSEMTGGETQYF. The V and J genes are TRBV28 and TRBJ2-5; TRBD1 matches 10 bases. Germline V gives CDR1 MDHEN, CDR2 SYDVKM. CDR3 size: 14 residues. Trimming at V came to 5 bases and at J to 5 bases, leaving 5 bases not matched to a gene.

V gene TRBV28 combines with J gene TRBJ2-2; D gene ambiguous. V was cut by 6 bases and J by 7 bases, with 15 bases left in between. In germline, CDR1 is MDHEN, CDR2 SYDVKM. The length of the CDR3 is 14 residues. CDR3 in amino acids: CASSPTIYSGELFF. For the CDR3, the DNA is TGTGCCAGCAGCCCAACAATTTATAGCGGGGAGCTGTTTTTT. Variable domain in full (rest from reference TRBV28 and TRBJ2-2): DVKVTQSSRYLVKRTGEKVFLECVQDMDHENMFWYRQDPGLGLRLIYFSYDVKMKEKGDIPEGYSVSREKKERFSLILESASTNQTSMYLCASSPTIYSGELFFGEGSRLTVL.

The CDR3 region is CAWSTPPLNTEAFF. CDR3 nucleotides: TGTGCCTGGAGTACACCTCCTTTAAACACTGAAGCTTTCTTT. J is TRBJ1-1 and V is TRBV30; D is uncertain. Germline CDR1 is GTSNPN and CDR2 is SVGIG (reference sequence). The CDR3 contains 14 residues. The ends were cut back, 2 bases at V and 2 bases at J, with 12 bases in the middle. The variable domain in full, completed from reference TRBV30 and TRBJ1-1, reads SQTIHQWPATLVQPVGSPLSLECTVEGTSNPNLYWYRQAAGRGLQLLFYSVGIGQISSEVPQNLSASRPQDRQFILSSKKLLLSDSGFYLCAWSTPPLNTEAFFGQGTRLTVV.

The table lists this clonotype with many counts. The chain is built from TRBV21-1 and TRBJ1-1. TRBV21-1 is a pseudogene segment. The CDR3 runs to 12 residues. CDR3 DNA sequence: TGTGCCAGCAGCAAGTTGGGAACTGAAGCTTTCTTT. Protein sequence: CASSKLGTEAFF.

The chain is built from TRBV18 and TRBJ1-1; D not resolved. Germline assignment: CDR1 KGHSH and CDR2 LQKENI. The germline V and J ends were trimmed by 3 bases and 8 bases, with 10 bases remaining between them. The CDR3 is made up of 12 amino acids. The CDR3 nucleotides read TGTGCCAGCTCACCGGGTGCAGAAGAAGCTTTCTTT. Translation: CASSPGAEEAFF.

This clonotype was picked up a small number of times. The rearrangement links TRBV19 to TRBJ1-2; D is unresolved. This CDR3 is 16 amino acids long. Germline values: CDR1 LNHDA, CDR2 SQIVND (reference sequence). Between the trimmed V and J ends, which lost 8 bases and 0 bases, there was a span of 19 bases. CDR3 protein: CASRAAGRSANYGYTF. The DNA for the CDR3 is TGTGCCAGTCGTGCGGCCGGACGGTCAGCTAACTATGGCTACACCTTC. Complete variable domain (other parts from reference TRBV19 and TRBJ1-2): DGGITQSPKYLFRKEGQNVTLSCEQNLNHDAMYWYRQDPGQGLRLIYYSQIVNDFQKGDIAEGYSVSREKKESFPLTVTSAQKNPTAFYLCASRAAGRSANYGYTFGSGTRLTVV.

The J gene is TRBJ1-1, the V gene TRBV6-6; 8 bases match TRBD1. The CDR3 is made up of 15 amino acids. With V trimmed by 1 base and J by 1 base, 2 bases remained unmatched. Germline V gives CDR1 MNHNY, CDR2 SVGAGI (reference sequence). CDR3: CASSYWTGQNTEAFF. CDR3 sequence (DNA): TGTGCCAGCAGTTACTGGACAGGGCAGAACACTGAAGCTTTCTTT.

This clonotype appeared a few times. This chain uses TRBV29-1 with TRBJ1-2, with D unclear. The CDR3 consists of 9 residues. V gave up 3 bases and J gave up 4 bases, with 0 bases separating them. Germline assignment: CDR1 SQVTM and CDR2 ANQGSEA. For the CDR3, the DNA is TGCAGCGTTGACTATGGCTACACCTTC. It codes for CSVDYGYTF. Based on the CDR3 plus reference TRBV29-1 and TRBJ1-2, the full variable domain is SAVISQKPSRDICQRGTSLTIQCQVDSQVTMMFWYRQQPGQSLTLIATANQGSEATYESGFVIDKFPISRPNLTFSTLTVSNMSPEDSSIYLCSVDYGYTFGSGTRLTVV.

CDR3 bases: TGTGCCAGCAGTGTCATACAGGGTGGCTACACCTTC. Translated: CASSVIQGGYTF. The chain carries TRBV28 and TRBJ1-2; D perhaps matches TRBD1 (6 bases). Germline CDR1 is MDHEN and CDR2 is SYDVKM. This CDR3 is 12 amino acids long. The germline V and J ends were trimmed by 5 bases and 7 bases, with 11 bases remaining between them.

This clonotype showed up just a few times. This CDR3 is CASSYGETYEQYF. The CDR3 DNA follows: TGTGCCAGCAGCTACGGGGAGACCTACGAGCAGTACTTC. V and J are TRBV7-6 and TRBJ2-7; D possibly corresponds to TRBD2 (5 bases). Germline V gene sequence: CDR1 SGHVS, CDR2 FNYEAQ. CDR3 length equals 13 residues. The V end was cut by 4 bases, the J end by 2 bases, with 9 bases between.